This is a list of T cell receptor beta chains from one sample in a study of OX40 agonist ivuxolimab in advanced cancers. Profiled with immunoSEQ multiplex PCR; TCRdb holds only in-frame clones, not every one. The sample holds 60,000 or so clones, 83% seen once. Sequencing was performed on CD4+ or CD8+ T cells sorted from blood, taken in a trial of the OX40 agonist ivuxolimab. Receptors originate from an adult with an advanced solid tumor such as melanoma, head and neck, liver or kidney cancer. The CDR3 runs from the conserved cysteine through the conserved F or W. A D gene is named only where the DNA matches it firmly. Some rows mark clone size as missing; the rest say once, few, many or name a class of expanded clone.

clone_size	v_call	j_call	d_call	cdr3_nt	cdr3_aa
NA	TRBV10-3	TRBJ1-5	NA	TGTGCCATCAGTTCATTAACGGGGGCTAATCAGCCCCAGCATTTT	CAISSLTGANQPQHF
NA	TRBV4-2	TRBJ1-1	NA	TGTGCCAGCAGTCCGTCAGGGACCGAGCTTGGGCAACAACCTGAAGCTTTCTTT	CASSPSGTELGQQPEAFF
NA	TRBV5-4	TRBJ1-2	NA	TGTGCCAGCAGCGGGGGGGAGAAGTATGGCTACACCTTC	CASSGGEKYGYTF
NA	TRBV28	TRBJ2-5	NA	TGTGCCAGCAGTTCGCATTTCCTCCAAGAGACCCAGTACTTC	CASSSHFLQETQYF
NA	TRBV2	TRBJ1-3	TRBD1	TGTGCCAGCAGTGGACAGGGGGCGAGAGGAAACACCATATATTTT	CASSGQGARGNTIYF
NA	TRBV7-2	TRBJ1-2	NA	TGTGCCAGCAGCTCGGGTGGGGCCCCCTATGGCTACACCTTC	CASSSGGAPYGYTF
NA	TRBV7-2	TRBJ2-1	TRBD2	TGTGCCACTGGGGACTACGGGGGGAACAATGAGCAGTTCTTC	CATGDYGGNNEQFF
NA	TRBV7-6	TRBJ2-2	NA	TGTGCCAGCAGGACGGGACAAGGTTGGACCGGGGAGCTGTTTTTT	CASRTGQGWTGELFF
NA	TRBV7-2	TRBJ1-3	TRBD1	TGTGCCAGCACAGGGGGGAGTCGAAACACCATATATTTT	CASTGGSRNTIYF
NA	TRBV7-2	TRBJ1-1	NA	TGTGCCAGCAGCCGACAGGAACCTGAAGCTTTCTTT	CASSRQEPEAFF
NA	TRBV9	TRBJ2-6	NA	TGTGCCAGCAGCGTAGCTGGGGCCAACGTCCTGACTTTC	CASSVAGANVLTF
NA	TRBV11-3	TRBJ2-5	NA	TGTGCCAGCAGCTCGGGACAATTGGAGACCCAGTACTTC	CASSSGQLETQYF
NA	TRBV15	TRBJ1-1	NA	TGTGCCACCACCCCCCGGGTAGAGCACACTGAAGCTTTCTTT	CATTPRVEHTEAFF
once	TRBV18	TRBJ2-7	NA	TGTGCCAGCTCACCATTTTCTGCCCCTGAGCCGGCCGAGCAGTACTTC	CASSPFSAPEPAEQYF
NA	TRBV9	TRBJ2-7	NA	TGTGCCAGCAGCGTAGGGGGCAACGAGCAGTACTTC	CASSVGGNEQYF
few	TRBV5-1	TRBJ2-2	NA	TGCGCCAGCAGAGACCAGGGGCTAGTTGCGGGGGAGCTGTTTTTT	CASRDQGLVAGELFF
NA	TRBV6-5	TRBJ2-7	TRBD2	TGTGCCAGCGGTTTAGCGGGGGGGTTCTCCTACGAGCAGTACTTC	CASGLAGGFSYEQYF
NA	TRBV28	TRBJ2-5	TRBD1	TGTGCCAGCAGCCTCCAGGGGGCCAGAGAGACCCAGTACTTC	CASSLQGARETQYF
NA	TRBV11-2	TRBJ1-1	NA	TGTGCCAGCAGCTTAGAACTCAGCTACACTGAAGCTTTCTTT	CASSLELSYTEAFF
NA	TRBV7-2	TRBJ2-7	NA	TGTGCCAGCAGCTTGTGGGGGGGCCCTGAAGAGCAGTACTTC	CASSLWGGPEEQYF
NA	TRBV27	TRBJ2-1	NA	TGTGCCAGCAGTTTATATCCAGGTATCAATGAGCAGTTCTTC	CASSLYPGINEQFF
NA	TRBV19	TRBJ1-1	NA	TGTGCCAGTTCCGTGGGCAGATACACTGAAGCTTTCTTT	CASSVGRYTEAFF
NA	TRBV6-4	TRBJ1-2	NA	TGTGCCAGCAGTGACCGCCTGCGCGGTGGAGGCTACACCTTC	CASSDRLRGGGYTF
once	TRBV7-8	TRBJ2-7	NA	TGTGCCAGCAGCTACAAGAGGGTAAGCCACTACGAGCAGTACTTC	CASSYKRVSHYEQYF
NA	TRBV6-1	TRBJ2-3	NA	TGTGCCAGCAGCGGCCTCTTCACAGATACGCAGTATTTT	CASSGLFTDTQYF
NA	TRBV6-5	TRBJ1-4	NA	TGTGCCAGCAGAACAGGGAAGGTCGAAAAACTGTTTTTT	CASRTGKVEKLFF
NA	TRBV27	TRBJ1-1	NA	TGTGCCAGCAGTTTGGAATTGGGAAAGACTGAAGCTTTCTTT	CASSLELGKTEAFF
NA	TRBV25-1	TRBJ2-1	NA	TGTGCCAGCAGTGATGACAGGACTAGCTCCTACAATGAGCAGTTCTTC	CASSDDRTSSYNEQFF
few	TRBV6-1	TRBJ2-6	NA	TGTGCCAGCAGTAATCAAAGCTCTGGGGCCAACGTCCTGACTTTC	CASSNQSSGANVLTF
NA	TRBV19	TRBJ1-5	NA	TGTGCCAGTAGCCCCCGGCCGAATAGCAATCAGCCCCAGCATTTT	CASSPRPNSNQPQHF
NA	TRBV15	TRBJ1-4	NA	TGTGCCACCCGTGGGGCGCCTGCAACTAATGAAAAACTGTTTTTT	CATRGAPATNEKLFF
NA	TRBV6-5	TRBJ2-3	NA	TGTGCCAGCAGTTGGCCCGGGACGACAGATACGCAGTATTTT	CASSWPGTTDTQYF
once	TRBV9	TRBJ2-5	NA	TGTGCCAGCAGCCCTACCGGGCGGCGGGTCGAGACCCAGTACTTC	CASSPTGRRVETQYF
few	TRBV18	TRBJ1-2	NA	TGTGCCAGCTCACCACCGTCGCAAAACGGCTACACCTTC	CASSPPSQNGYTF
NA	TRBV28	TRBJ2-3	NA	TGTGCCAGCAGTTTTTCTGGACCCACAGATACGCAGTATTTT	CASSFSGPTDTQYF
NA	TRBV7-8	TRBJ2-7	NA	TGTGCCAGCAGCTTAGCGTTTAGGGGCCCCTCCTACGAGCAGTACTTC	CASSLAFRGPSYEQYF
once	TRBV28	TRBJ1-2	NA	TGTGCCAGCAGTTCACCGGGACGAGAGGTTCGTGGCTACACCTTC	CASSSPGREVRGYTF
NA	TRBV18	TRBJ2-1	TRBD1	TGTGCCAGCTCTACGGGACAGTTCGGTGAGCAGTTCTTC	CASSTGQFGEQFF
NA	TRBV7-3	TRBJ1-3	NA	TGTGCCAGCAGCCCCCAGGGCCAACCCTACTCTGGAAACACCATATATTTT	CASSPQGQPYSGNTIYF
once	TRBV30	TRBJ1-2	NA	TGTGCCTGGAGTCCCAGGGACCGGGATAACTATGGCTACACCTTC	CAWSPRDRDNYGYTF
NA	TRBV10-3	TRBJ1-2	NA	TGTGCCATCAGTGGGGACTATGGCTACACCTTC	CAISGDYGYTF
NA	TRBV27	TRBJ2-6	NA	TGTGCCAGCAGTTTATCTCCCTATAACCCGGCTAGCTCTGGGGCCAACGTCCTGACTTTC	CASSLSPYNPASSGANVLTF
once	TRBV7-3	TRBJ2-3	NA	TGTGCCAGCAGCTTAACCGCGTACACAGATACGCAGTATTTT	CASSLTAYTDTQYF
NA	TRBV10-3	TRBJ1-2	TRBD1	TGTGCCAGTAACAGGGGTGGTAAAGAGGGCTACACCTTC	CASNRGGKEGYTF
few	TRBV7-2	TRBJ1-5	NA	TGTGCCAGCAGCTTAGTGGACAACAGCGCTCAGCCCCAGCATTTT	CASSLVDNSAQPQHF
NA	TRBV6-1	TRBJ1-2	NA	TGTGCCAGCAGTAGGGACGGGATCTATGGCTACACCTTC	CASSRDGIYGYTF
NA	TRBV4-3	TRBJ2-3	TRBD1	TGCGCCAGCAGCCAAGGGGGGACAGGGCTAGATACGCAGTATTTT	CASSQGGTGLDTQYF
NA	TRBV4-3	TRBJ2-7	NA	TGCGCCAGCAGCCAGGGACCCGGGACGGCCGACGAGCAGTACTTC	CASSQGPGTADEQYF
few	TRBV6-1	TRBJ1-1	TRBD1	TGTGCCAGCAGTGAACCTGGACAGGGGAACACTGAAGCTTTCTTT	CASSEPGQGNTEAFF
NA	TRBV2	TRBJ1-5	NA	TGTGCCAGCGATACAGACGGACATCAGCCCCAGCATTTT	CASDTDGHQPQHF
NA	TRBV5-6	TRBJ1-2	TRBD1	TGTGCCAGCAGCTCGACAGGGTTACATAGTGGCTACACCTTC	CASSSTGLHSGYTF
NA	TRBV5-5	TRBJ2-7	NA	TGTGCCAGCAGCTTGGATGGCAGGGGCGAGCAGTACTTC	CASSLDGRGEQYF
NA	TRBV6-1	TRBJ2-5	NA	TGTGCCAGCTGCCAAATGCAAGAGACCCAGTACTTC	CASCQMQETQYF